This T cell receptor beta chain was sequenced in a study of OX40 agonist ivuxolimab in advanced cancers. The protocol was immunoSEQ multiplex PCR, while the TCRdb copy is restricted to in-frame clones and leaves out a portion. The sample has tens of thousands of clones, 84% seen once. Germline V gene sequence: CDR1 LNHNV, CDR2 YYDKDF (reference sequence). There are 14 residues in the CDR3. The TCR originated in an adult with an advanced solid tumor such as melanoma, head and neck, liver or kidney cancer. The V and J genes are TRBV15 and TRBJ2-5; D perhaps matches TRBD1 (5 bases). The J call is doubtful: the DNA matches TRBJ2-7 better. The specimen comprised CD4+ or CD8+ T cells sorted from blood, sampled in a trial of the OX40 agonist ivuxolimab. DNA for the CDR3: TGTGCCACCAGCAGACCTGGACAAACCTACGAGCAGTACTTC. Translating it yields CATSRPGQTYEQYF.